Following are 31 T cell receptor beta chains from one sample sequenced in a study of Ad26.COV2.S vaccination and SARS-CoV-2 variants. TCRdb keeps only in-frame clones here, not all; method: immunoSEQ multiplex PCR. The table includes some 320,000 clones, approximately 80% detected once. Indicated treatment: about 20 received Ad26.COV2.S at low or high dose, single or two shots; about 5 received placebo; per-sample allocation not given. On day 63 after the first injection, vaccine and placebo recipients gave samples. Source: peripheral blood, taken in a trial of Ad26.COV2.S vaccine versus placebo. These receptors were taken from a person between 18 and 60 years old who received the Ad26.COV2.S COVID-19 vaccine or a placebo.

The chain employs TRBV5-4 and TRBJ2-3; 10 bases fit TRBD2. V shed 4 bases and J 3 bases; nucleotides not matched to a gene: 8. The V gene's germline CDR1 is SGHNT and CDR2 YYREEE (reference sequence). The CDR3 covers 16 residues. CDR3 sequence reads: CASSRKLAGMTDTQYF. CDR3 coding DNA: TGTGCCAGCAGCAGAAAACTAGCGGGGATGACAGATACGCAGTATTTT.

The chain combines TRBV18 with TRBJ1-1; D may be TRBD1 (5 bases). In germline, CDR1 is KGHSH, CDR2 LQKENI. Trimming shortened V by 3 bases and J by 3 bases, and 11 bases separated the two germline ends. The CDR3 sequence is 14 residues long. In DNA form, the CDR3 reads TGTGCCAGCTCACCCACTGAACAGGACACTGAAGCTTTCTTT. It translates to CASSPTEQDTEAFF. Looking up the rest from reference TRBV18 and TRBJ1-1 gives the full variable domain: NAGVMQNPRHLVRRRGQEARLRCSPMKGHSHVYWYRQLPEEGLKFMVYLQKENIIDESGMPKERFSAEFPKEGPSILRIQQVVRGDSAAYFCASSPTEQDTEAFFGQGTRLTVV.

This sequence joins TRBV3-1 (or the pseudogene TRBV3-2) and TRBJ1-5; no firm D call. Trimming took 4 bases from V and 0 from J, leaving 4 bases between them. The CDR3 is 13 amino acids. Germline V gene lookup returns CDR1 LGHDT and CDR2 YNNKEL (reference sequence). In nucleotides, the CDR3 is TGTGCCAGCAGCCTGGCTAGCAATCAGCCCCAGCATTTT. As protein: CASSLASNQPQHF.

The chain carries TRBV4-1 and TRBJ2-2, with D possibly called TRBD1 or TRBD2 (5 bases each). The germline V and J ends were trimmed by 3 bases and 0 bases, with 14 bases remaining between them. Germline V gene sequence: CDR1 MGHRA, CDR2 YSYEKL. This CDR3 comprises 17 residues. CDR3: CASSHTPGDANTGELFF. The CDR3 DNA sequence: TGCGCCAGCAGCCACACCCCCGGGGACGCGAACACCGGGGAGCTGTTTTTT.

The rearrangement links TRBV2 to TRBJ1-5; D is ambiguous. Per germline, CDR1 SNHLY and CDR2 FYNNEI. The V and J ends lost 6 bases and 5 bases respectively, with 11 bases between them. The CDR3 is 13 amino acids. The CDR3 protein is CASRGRPDQPQHF. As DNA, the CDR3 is TGTGCCAGCAGGGGCCGACCCGATCAGCCCCAGCATTTT. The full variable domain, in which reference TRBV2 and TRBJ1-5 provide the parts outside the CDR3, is EPEVTQTPSHQVTQMGQEVILRCVPISNHLYFYWYRQILGQKVEFLVSFYNNEISEKSEIFDDQFSVERPDGSNFTLKIRSTKLEDSAMYFCASRGRPDQPQHFGDGTRLSIL.

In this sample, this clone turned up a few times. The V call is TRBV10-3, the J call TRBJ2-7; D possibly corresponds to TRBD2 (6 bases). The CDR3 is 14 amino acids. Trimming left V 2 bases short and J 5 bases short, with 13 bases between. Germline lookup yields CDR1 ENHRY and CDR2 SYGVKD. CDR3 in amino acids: CAISEVGRGDEQYF. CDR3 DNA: TGTGCCATCAGTGAGGTGGGGCGGGGTGACGAGCAGTACTTC.

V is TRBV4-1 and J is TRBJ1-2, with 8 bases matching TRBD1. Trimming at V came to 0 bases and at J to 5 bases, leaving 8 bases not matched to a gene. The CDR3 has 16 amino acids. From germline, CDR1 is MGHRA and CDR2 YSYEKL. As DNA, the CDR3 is TGCGCCAGCAGCCAAGACCTGACAGGGGTGGGGTATGGCTACACCTTC. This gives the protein CASSQDLTGVGYGYTF.

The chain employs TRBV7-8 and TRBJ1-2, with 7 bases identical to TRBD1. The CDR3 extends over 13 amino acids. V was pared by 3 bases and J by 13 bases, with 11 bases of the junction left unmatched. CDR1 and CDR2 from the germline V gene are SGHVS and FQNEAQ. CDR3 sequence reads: CASSFRDSTEATF. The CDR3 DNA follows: TGTGCCAGCAGCTTCCGGGACAGCACAGAGGCCACCTTC.

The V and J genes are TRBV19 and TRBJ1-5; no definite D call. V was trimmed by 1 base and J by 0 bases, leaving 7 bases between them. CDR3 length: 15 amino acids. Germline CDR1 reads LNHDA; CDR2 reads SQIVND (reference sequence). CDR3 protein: CASSIGHYSNQPQHF. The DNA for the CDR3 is TGTGCCAGTAGTATAGGCCACTATAGCAATCAGCCCCAGCATTTT.

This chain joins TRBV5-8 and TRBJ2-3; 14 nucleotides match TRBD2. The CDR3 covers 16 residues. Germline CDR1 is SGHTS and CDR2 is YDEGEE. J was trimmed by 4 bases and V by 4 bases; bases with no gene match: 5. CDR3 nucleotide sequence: TGTGCCAGCAGCCCCTCGACTAGCGGGGGGGCAGATACGCAGTATTTT. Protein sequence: CASSPSTSGGADTQYF. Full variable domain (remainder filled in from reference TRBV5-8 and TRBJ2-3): EAGVTQSPTHLIKTRGQQATLRCSPISGHTSVYWYQQALGLGLQFLLWYDEGEERNRGNFPPRFSGRQFPNYSSELNVNALELEDSALYLCASSPSTSGGADTQYFGPGTRLTVL.

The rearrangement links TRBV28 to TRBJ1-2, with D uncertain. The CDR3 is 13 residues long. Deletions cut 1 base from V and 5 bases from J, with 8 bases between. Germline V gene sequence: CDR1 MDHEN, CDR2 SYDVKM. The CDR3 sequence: CASSLYRHYGYTF. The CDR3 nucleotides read TGTGCCAGCAGTTTATATAGGCATTATGGCTACACCTTC.

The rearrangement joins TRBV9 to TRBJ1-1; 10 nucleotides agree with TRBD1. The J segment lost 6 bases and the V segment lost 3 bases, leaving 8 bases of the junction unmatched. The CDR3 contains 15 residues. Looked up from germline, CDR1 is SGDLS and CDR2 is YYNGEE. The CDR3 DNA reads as TGTGCCAGCAGCGCAGGGACAGGGGATCGGGCTGAAGCTTTCTTT. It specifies CASSAGTGDRAEAFF.

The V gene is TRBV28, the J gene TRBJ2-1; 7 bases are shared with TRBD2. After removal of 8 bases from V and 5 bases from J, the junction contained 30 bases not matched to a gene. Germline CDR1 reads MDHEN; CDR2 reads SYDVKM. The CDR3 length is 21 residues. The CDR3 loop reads CASRLAGPRGGGSLFDNEQFF. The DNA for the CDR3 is TGTGCCAGCCGCCTGGCCGGCCCCCGGGGCGGGGGATCCCTTTTCGACAATGAGCAGTTCTTC.

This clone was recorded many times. The CDR3 loop is CAWSVTGLSYEQYF. The CDR3 DNA reads as TGTGCCTGGAGTGTAACCGGGCTCTCCTACGAGCAGTACTTC. The chain couples TRBV30 to TRBJ2-7; D is unresolved. V lost 0 bases and J 0 bases, leaving 9 bases between the germline ends. Per the germline V gene, CDR1 is GTSNPN and CDR2 is SVGIG (reference sequence). This CDR3 spans 14 amino acids. Full variable domain (missing parts from reference TRBV30 and TRBJ2-7): SQTIHQWPATLVQPVGSPLSLECTVEGTSNPNLYWYRQAAGRGLQLLFYSVGIGQISSEVPQNLSASRPQDRQFILSSKKLLLSDSGFYLCAWSVTGLSYEQYFGPGTRLTVT.

CDR3 residues: CASSPVGQGAYEQYF. The CDR3 DNA reads TGCGCCAGCAGCCCAGTAGGACAGGGGGCCTACGAGCAGTACTTC. The chain is built from TRBV4-1 and TRBJ2-7; 10 bases align to TRBD1. The CDR3 is made up of 15 amino acids. The V segment lost 4 bases and the J segment 2 bases; nucleotides outside the gene matches: 5. Germline values: CDR1 MGHRA, CDR2 YSYEKL.

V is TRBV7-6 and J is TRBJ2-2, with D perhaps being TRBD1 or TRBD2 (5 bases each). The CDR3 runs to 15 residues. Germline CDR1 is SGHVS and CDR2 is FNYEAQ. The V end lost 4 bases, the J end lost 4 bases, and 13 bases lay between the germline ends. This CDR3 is CASSYGTGPTGELFF. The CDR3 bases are TGTGCCAGCAGCTACGGGACGGGCCCCACCGGGGAGCTGTTTTTT. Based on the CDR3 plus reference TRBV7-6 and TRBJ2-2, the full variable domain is GAGVSQSPRYKVTKRGQDVALRCDPISGHVSLYWYRQALGQGPEFLTYFNYEAQQDKSGLPNDRFSAERPEGSISTLTIQRTEQRDSAMYRCASSYGTGPTGELFFGEGSRLTVL.

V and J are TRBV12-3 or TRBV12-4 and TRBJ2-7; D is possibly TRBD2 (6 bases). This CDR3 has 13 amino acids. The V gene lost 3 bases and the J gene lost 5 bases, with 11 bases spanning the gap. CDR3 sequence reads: CASSLRLVDEQYF. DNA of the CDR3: TGTGCCAGCAGTTTGCGACTAGTAGACGAGCAGTACTTC.

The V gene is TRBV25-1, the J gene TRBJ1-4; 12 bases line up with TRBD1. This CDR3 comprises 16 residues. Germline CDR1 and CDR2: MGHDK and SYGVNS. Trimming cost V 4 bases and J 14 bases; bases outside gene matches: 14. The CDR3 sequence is CASSAFPGTGGAGLFF. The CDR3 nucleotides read TGTGCCAGCAGTGCCTTCCCCGGGACAGGGGGCGCCGGGCTGTTTTTT.

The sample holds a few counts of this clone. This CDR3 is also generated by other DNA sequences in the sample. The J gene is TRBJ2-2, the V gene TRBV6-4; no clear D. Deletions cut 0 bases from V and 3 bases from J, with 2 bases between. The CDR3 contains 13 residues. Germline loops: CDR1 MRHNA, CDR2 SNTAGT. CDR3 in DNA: TGTGCCAGCAGTGACTCGGACACCGGGGAGCTGTTTTTT. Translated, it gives CASSDSDTGELFF.

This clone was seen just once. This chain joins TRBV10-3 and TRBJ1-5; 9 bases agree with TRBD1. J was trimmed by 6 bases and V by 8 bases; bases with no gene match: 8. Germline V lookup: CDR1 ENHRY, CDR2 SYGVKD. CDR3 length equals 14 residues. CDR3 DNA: TGTGCCATCGCGGATGGGACAGGGATTCAGCCCCAGCATTTT. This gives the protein CAIADGTGIQPQHF.

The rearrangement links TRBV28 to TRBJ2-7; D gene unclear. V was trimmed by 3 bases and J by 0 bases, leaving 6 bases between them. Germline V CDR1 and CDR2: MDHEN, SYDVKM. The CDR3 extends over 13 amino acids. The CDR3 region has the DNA TGTGCCAGCAGTTTCCAAGACTCCTACGAGCAGTACTTC. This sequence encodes CASSFQDSYEQYF.

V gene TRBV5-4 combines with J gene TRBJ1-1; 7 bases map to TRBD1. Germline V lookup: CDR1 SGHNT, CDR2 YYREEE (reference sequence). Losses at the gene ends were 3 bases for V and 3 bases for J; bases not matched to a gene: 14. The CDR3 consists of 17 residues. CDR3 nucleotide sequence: TGTGCCAGCAGCTCGCCTAAGACAGGGATGCGGTACACTGAAGCTTTCTTT. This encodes CASSSPKTGMRYTEAFF.

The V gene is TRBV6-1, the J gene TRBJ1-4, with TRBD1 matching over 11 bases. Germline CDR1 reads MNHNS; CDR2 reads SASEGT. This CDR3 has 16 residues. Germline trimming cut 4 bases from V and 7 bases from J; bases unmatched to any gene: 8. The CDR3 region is CASSGDRGTGGEKLFF. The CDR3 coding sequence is TGTGCCAGCAGTGGGGACAGGGGGACGGGTGGTGAAAAACTGTTTTTT.

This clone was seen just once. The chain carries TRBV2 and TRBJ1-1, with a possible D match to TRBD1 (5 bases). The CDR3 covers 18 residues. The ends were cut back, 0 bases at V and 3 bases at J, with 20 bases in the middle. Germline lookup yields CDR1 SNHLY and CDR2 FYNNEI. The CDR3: CASSEALVWGSSDTEAFF. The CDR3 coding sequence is TGTGCCAGCAGTGAAGCGCTAGTCTGGGGGTCCTCGGACACTGAAGCTTTCTTT.

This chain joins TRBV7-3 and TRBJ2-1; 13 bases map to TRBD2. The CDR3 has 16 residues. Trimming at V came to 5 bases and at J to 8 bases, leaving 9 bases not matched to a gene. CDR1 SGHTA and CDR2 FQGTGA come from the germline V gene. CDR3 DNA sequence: TGTGCCAGCAGCGCCTCACTAGCGGGGGGGCTCTATGAGCAGTTCTTC. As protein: CASSASLAGGLYEQFF.

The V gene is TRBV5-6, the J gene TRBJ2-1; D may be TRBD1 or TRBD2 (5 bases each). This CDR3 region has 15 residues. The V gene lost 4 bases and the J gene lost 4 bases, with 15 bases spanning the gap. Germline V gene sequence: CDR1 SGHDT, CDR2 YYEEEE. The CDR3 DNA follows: TGTGCCAGCAGCCTGGGACGGAGAGTTTACAATGAGCAGTTCTTC. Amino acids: CASSLGRRVYNEQFF.

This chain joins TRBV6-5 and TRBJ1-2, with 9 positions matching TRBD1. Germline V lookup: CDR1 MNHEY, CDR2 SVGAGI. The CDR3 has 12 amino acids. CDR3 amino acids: CDTGQGSWGYTF. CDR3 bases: TGTGACACGGGACAGGGAAGTTGGGGCTACACCTTC.

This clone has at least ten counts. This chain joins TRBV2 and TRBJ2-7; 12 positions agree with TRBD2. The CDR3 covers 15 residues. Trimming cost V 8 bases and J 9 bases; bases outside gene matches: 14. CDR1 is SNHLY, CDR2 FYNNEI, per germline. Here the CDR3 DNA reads TGTGCCAGCGAGGCTCCCCTAGCGGGGGGGCCCAGGCAGTACTTC. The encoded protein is CASEAPLAGGPRQYF.

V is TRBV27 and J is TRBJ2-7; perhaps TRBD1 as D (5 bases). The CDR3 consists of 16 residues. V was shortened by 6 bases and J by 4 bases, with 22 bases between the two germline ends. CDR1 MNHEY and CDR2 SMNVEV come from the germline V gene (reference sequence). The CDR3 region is CASSHLRTPHNYEQYF. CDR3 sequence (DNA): TGTGCCAGCAGCCACCTGCGGACACCGCATAATTACGAGCAGTACTTC.

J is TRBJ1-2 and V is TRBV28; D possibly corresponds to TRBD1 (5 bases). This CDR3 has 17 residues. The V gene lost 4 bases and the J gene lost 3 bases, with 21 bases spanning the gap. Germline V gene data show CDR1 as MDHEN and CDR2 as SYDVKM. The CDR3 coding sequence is TGTGCCAGCAGTTCAGACCTGGGGCAGGGTGGAGACTATGGCTACACCTTC. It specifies CASSSDLGQGGDYGYTF.

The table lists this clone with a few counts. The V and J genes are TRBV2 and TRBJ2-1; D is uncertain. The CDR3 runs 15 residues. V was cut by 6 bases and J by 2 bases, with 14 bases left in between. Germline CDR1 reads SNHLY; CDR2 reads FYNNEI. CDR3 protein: CASSPTFSTYNEQFF. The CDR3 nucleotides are TGTGCCAGCAGCCCGACTTTTTCTACCTACAATGAGCAGTTCTTC.